This paragraph reports one T cell receptor (beta chain). The antigen remains undetermined. This entry is derived from a study of T cell repertoires in cytomegalovirus infection. About the research overall: Well-studied HLA-B-restricted CMV epitopes were used in the study alongside recently identified HLA-C-restricted ones. Study conclusions and caveats: Cumulative public TCR beta family frequency identified CMV carriers with the relevant HLA. HLA-C-restricted CMV clonotypes gave the most frequent clonotype in two of eight donors.

Using its own MiXCR run on the reads, TCRdb lists one record per CDR3 protein. The sample has approximately 1,000,000 distinct CDR3 sequences; approximately 31% are singletons. The CDR3 runs to 13 residues. The V gene's germline CDR1 is LGHNA and CDR2 YNFKEQ. Trimming cost V 0 bases and J 6 bases, with 9 bases left between them. The chain is built from TRBV4-2 and TRBJ2-7; the D is unclear. The input for sequencing was cultured CD8+ T cells from PBMCs, taken from culture after CMV antigen stimulation. The receptor was isolated from a human donor in good health (CMV status not recorded). Some clones in this sample may be carry-over from other donors' samples. The CDR3 DNA reads TGTGCCAGCAGCCAAGAATCGGGCCGCGAGCAGTACGTC. It yields the protein CASSQESGREQYV.